This is a list of T cell receptor beta chains from one sample in a study of metastatic and nonmetastatic thyroid tumors. TCRdb reprocessed the PCR reads via MiXCR. The table includes about 38,000 clones, more than 25% detected once. The sequencing sample was made of blood. The source is a female donor with papillary thyroid cancer or a benign thyroid nodule (not recorded which). Some clones in this sample may be carry-over from other donors' samples. CDR3s include the opening cysteine and the closing phenylalanine or tryptophan. The D gene is left open where the match is weak. Expanded clones are given a class, and other clones once, few, many or no size at all.

d_call: TRBD1; clone_size: many; v_call: TRBV14; j_call: TRBJ1-2; cdr3_aa: CASSPATGGYGYTF; cdr3_nt: TGTGCCAGCAGCCCAGCGACAGGGGGCTATGGCTACACCTTC
d_call: -; clone_size: few; v_call: TRBV12-3/TRBV12-4; j_call: TRBJ1-5; cdr3_aa: CASSFIGYQPQHF; cdr3_nt: TGTGCCAGCAGTTTCATTGGGTACCAGCCCCAGCATTTT
d_call: -; clone_size: many; v_call: TRBV19; j_call: TRBJ1-2; cdr3_aa: CASQGRNYGYTF; cdr3_nt: TGTGCCAGCCAGGGGCGTAACTATGGCTACACCTTC
d_call: -; clone_size: few; v_call: TRBV29-1; j_call: TRBJ2-1; cdr3_aa: CSVGYRGSYNEQFF; cdr3_nt: TGCAGCGTTGGGTATCGGGGGTCCTACAATGAGCAGTTCTTC
d_call: -; clone_size: few; v_call: TRBV6-1; j_call: TRBJ2-3; cdr3_aa: CASSSGTPLKSGTQYF; cdr3_nt: TGTGCCAGCAGCAGCGGTACACCCCTAAAGAGTGGTACGCAGTATTTT
d_call: TRBD2; clone_size: -; v_call: TRBV20-1; j_call: TRBJ2-1; cdr3_aa: CSASGGGRGEQFF; cdr3_nt: TGCAGTGCTAGTGGTGGCGGGAGAGGCGAGCAGTTCTTC
d_call: -; clone_size: many; v_call: TRBV28; j_call: TRBJ1-2; cdr3_aa: CASSPGTGTGNYGYTF; cdr3_nt: TGTGCCAGCAGTCCTGGGACGGGGACGGGAAACTATGGCTACACCTTC
d_call: TRBD1; clone_size: few; v_call: TRBV28; j_call: TRBJ1-6; cdr3_aa: CARSGTAYNSPLHF; cdr3_nt: TGTGCCAGAAGTGGGACAGCCTATAATTCACCCCTCCACTTT
d_call: -; clone_size: many; v_call: TRBV4-1; j_call: TRBJ1-4; cdr3_aa: CASSRLYATNEKLFF; cdr3_nt: TGCGCCAGCAGCCGCCTATATGCGACTAATGAAAAACTGTTTTTT
d_call: -; clone_size: many; v_call: TRBV24-1; j_call: TRBJ2-5; cdr3_aa: CAASTRNQETQYF; cdr3_nt: TGTGCCGCATCGACACGGAACCAAGAGACCCAGTACTTC
d_call: -; clone_size: -; v_call: TRBV11-2; j_call: TRBJ2-7; cdr3_aa: CASSSPGANGAYEQYF; cdr3_nt: TGTGCCAGCAGCTCCCCCGGGGCAAATGGTGCCTACGAGCAGTACTTC
d_call: -; clone_size: many; v_call: TRBV2; j_call: TRBJ1-3; cdr3_aa: CASSDEGSSGNTIYF; cdr3_nt: TGTGCCAGCAGTGACGAGGGGAGCTCTGGAAACACCATATATTTT
d_call: -; clone_size: many; v_call: TRBV5-1; j_call: TRBJ2-5; cdr3_aa: CASSPVGTVQETQYF; cdr3_nt: TGCGCCAGCAGCCCAGTGGGTACCGTCCAAGAGACCCAGTACTTC
d_call: -; clone_size: few; v_call: TRBV6-1; j_call: TRBJ2-2; cdr3_aa: CASRKGVENTGELFF; cdr3_nt: TGTGCCAGCAGAAAGGGGGTTGAGAACACCGGGGAGCTGTTTTTT
d_call: TRBD2; clone_size: once; v_call: TRBV4-3; j_call: TRBJ2-3; cdr3_aa: CASTTSAGGNTDTQYF; cdr3_nt: TGCGCCAGCACAACCTCCGCGGGGGGGAACACAGATACGCAGTATTTT
d_call: TRBD1; clone_size: -; v_call: TRBV11-2; j_call: TRBJ2-5; cdr3_aa: CASSPPGQGVRRETQYF; cdr3_nt: TGTGCCAGCAGCCCACCCGGACAGGGGGTCAGGAGAGAGACCCAGTACTTC
d_call: TRBD1; clone_size: many; v_call: TRBV4-1; j_call: TRBJ1-2; cdr3_aa: CASSQASGTGPFYGYTF; cdr3_nt: TGCGCCAGCAGCCAAGCCTCCGGGACAGGGCCTTTCTATGGCTACACCTTC
d_call: -; clone_size: -; v_call: TRBV11-2; j_call: TRBJ2-1; cdr3_aa: CASSTRTGKEDNEQFF; cdr3_nt: TGTGCCAGCAGCACACGGACGGGAAAGGAGGACAATGAGCAGTTCTTC
d_call: -; clone_size: many; v_call: TRBV30; j_call: TRBJ1-1; cdr3_aa: CAWRGRENTEAFF; cdr3_nt: TGTGCCTGGAGAGGGAGAGAGAACACTGAAGCTTTCTTT
d_call: -; clone_size: many; v_call: TRBV7-2; j_call: TRBJ1-2; cdr3_aa: CASSLDTDGYGYTF; cdr3_nt: TGTGCCAGCAGCTTAGATACGGACGGCTATGGCTACACCTTC
d_call: TRBD1; clone_size: few; v_call: TRBV20-1; j_call: TRBJ1-6; cdr3_aa: CSASAQGQGSSLLHF; cdr3_nt: TGCAGTGCTAGCGCCCAGGGACAGGGGAGCTCACTCCTCCACTTT
d_call: -; clone_size: -; v_call: TRBV20-1; j_call: TRBJ2-5; cdr3_aa: CSATDRETQYF; cdr3_nt: TGCAGTGCGACTGACCGGGAGACCCAGTACTTC